This T cell receptor (beta chain) was sequenced during a study of identical twins. As regards this clonotype: What it binds is unknown.

TCRdb re-derived calls from the 5' RACE reads in MiXCR, one entry per CDR3 protein. The repertoire includes 700,000 to 950,000 distinct CDR3 sequences, 9% to 15% of them detected once, and around 1.5% sits in the top ten. Deletions cut 2 bases from V and 4 bases from J, with 12 bases between. This CDR3 has 15 amino acids. Per the germline V gene, CDR1 is MDHEN and CDR2 is SYDVKM. Study observations and caveats: Fewer insertions were carried by abundant cord blood beta clonotypes, but none was seen in memory repertoires.

Separately, the same data were catalogued under a study of yellow fever vaccine responses in identical twins.

This clonotype was sampled from a woman aged 18-30 years in good health. Specimen: PBMCs. The chain carries TRBV28 and TRBJ2-4; D may match TRBD1 or TRBD2 (5 bases each). The CDR3 sequence is CASSLPGTAKNIQYF. CDR3 nucleotides: TGTGCCAGCAGTTTACCTGGGACGGCGAAAAACATTCAGTACTTC. The whole variable domain, filled in from reference TRBV28 and TRBJ2-4, reads DVKVTQSSRYLVKRTGEKVFLECVQDMDHENMFWYRQDPGLGLRLIYFSYDVKMKEKGDIPEGYSVSREKKERFSLILESASTNQTSMYLCASSLPGTAKNIQYFGAGTRLSVL.